This TCR beta chain was recorded in a study of OX40 agonist ivuxolimab in advanced cancers. The wider study: Ivuxolimab doses were 0.01, 0.1, 0.3, 1.5, 3 or 10 mg/kg every 2 weeks.

The assay was immunoSEQ multiplex PCR, and TCRdb's table has in-frame clones only and misses some. The sample gives around 40,000 clones, about 92% of which show up once; approximately 9.6% is in the top ten. This CDR3 is 15 amino acids long. The V gene's germline CDR1 is SGHKS and CDR2 YYEKEE (reference sequence). Findings and limits, study-wide: Some patients without response likewise showed low normalized clonal expansion.

Concerning this clone itself: Its antigen is undetermined.

The receptor was isolated from an adult with an advanced solid tumor such as melanoma, head and neck, liver or kidney cancer. Sequencing used CD4+ or CD8+ T cells sorted from blood, obtained in a trial of the OX40 agonist ivuxolimab. The chain is built from TRBV5-5 and TRBJ2-5; 10 bases are a match to TRBD1. The end of the DNA is better explained by TRBJ2-7, so the J call may be wrong. The CDR3, as DNA: TGTGCCAGCAGCCCGGACAGGGGGAAGGCCTACGAGCAGTACTTC. Its translation is CASSPDRGKAYEQYF.